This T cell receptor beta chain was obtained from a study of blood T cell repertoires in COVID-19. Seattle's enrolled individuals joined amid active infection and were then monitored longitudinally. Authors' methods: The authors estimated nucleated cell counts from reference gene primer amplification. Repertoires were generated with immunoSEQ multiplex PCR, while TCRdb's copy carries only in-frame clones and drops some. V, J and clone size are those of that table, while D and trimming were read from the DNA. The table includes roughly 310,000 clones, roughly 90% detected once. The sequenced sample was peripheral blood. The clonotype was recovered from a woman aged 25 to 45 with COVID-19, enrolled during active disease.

The CDR3 is CASGQGANTDTQYF. CDR3 DNA: TGTGCCAGTGGACAGGGGGCTAACACAGATACGCAGTATTTT. The chain joins TRBV19 to TRBJ2-3; 11 bases map to TRBD1. Trimming cost V 8 bases and J 2 bases; bases outside gene matches: 3. The CDR3 runs to 14 residues. Per germline, CDR1 LNHDA and CDR2 SQIVND (reference sequence).